These T cell receptor beta chains were read from a single sample in a study of graft-versus-host responses after intestinal transplantation. These receptors have no identified antigens. The data were produced by immunoSEQ multiplex PCR, yet TCRdb's version contains in-frame clones alone and is incomplete. The sample has 80,000 to 95,000 clones; 88% are singletons. This specimen consisted of unstimulated CD4+ T cells sorted from spleen or lymph node cells, obtained before transplant. The receptor source for this set is a human donor who was the organ donor for an intestinal transplant. Each CDR3 is given with its conserved first and last residue. A D gene is named only where the DNA matches it firmly. Size is stated for part of the rows, as once, few or many counts, or as a class when the clone is expanded.

d_call: .
clone_size: .
v_call: TRBV5-3
j_call: TRBJ1-2
cdr3_aa: CARPFREGYGYTF
cdr3_nt: TGTGCCAGACCCTTCAGGGAAGGCTATGGCTACACCTTC

d_call: TRBD1
clone_size: .
v_call: TRBV19
j_call: TRBJ2-3
cdr3_aa: CASSTRDSSISDTQYF
cdr3_nt: TGTGCCAGTAGTACCCGGGACAGTTCAATCTCAGATACGCAGTATTTT

d_call: .
clone_size: once
v_call: TRBV19
j_call: TRBJ2-3
cdr3_aa: CASSPTATHSTDTQYF
cdr3_nt: TGTGCCAGTAGTCCGACAGCCACTCATAGCACAGATACGCAGTATTTT

d_call: .
clone_size: .
v_call: TRBV7-6
j_call: TRBJ2-3
cdr3_aa: CASSRSSPRDTQYF
cdr3_nt: TGTGCCAGCAGTCGTTCATCCCCTAGGGATACGCAGTATTTT

d_call: .
clone_size: .
v_call: TRBV6-5
j_call: TRBJ1-3
cdr3_aa: CASTRVRGDTIYF
cdr3_nt: TGTGCCAGTACCCGCGTCAGGGGAGACACCATATATTTT

d_call: .
clone_size: once
v_call: TRBV5-4
j_call: TRBJ2-3
cdr3_aa: CASSSTTDTQYF
cdr3_nt: TGTGCCAGCAGCTCAACAACAGATACGCAGTATTTT

d_call: TRBD2
clone_size: .
v_call: TRBV27
j_call: TRBJ2-7
cdr3_aa: CASSPIGTSGIYEQYF
cdr3_nt: TGTGCCAGCAGCCCCATCGGGACTAGCGGGATTTACGAGCAGTACTTC

d_call: .
clone_size: .
v_call: TRBV9
j_call: TRBJ1-2
cdr3_aa: CASSPLSAENYGYTF
cdr3_nt: TGTGCCAGCAGCCCCCTTTCAGCGGAAAACTATGGCTACACCTTC

d_call: .
clone_size: .
v_call: TRBV10-3
j_call: TRBJ2-3
cdr3_aa: CAIGLRAPSQDTQYF
cdr3_nt: TGTGCCATAGGCCTGAGAGCCCCTAGTCAAGATACGCAGTATTTT

d_call: TRBD2
clone_size: .
v_call: TRBV5-4
j_call: TRBJ2-1
cdr3_aa: CASRSGGSSYNEQFF
cdr3_nt: TGTGCCAGCAGAAGCGGGGGGAGCTCCTACAATGAGCAGTTCTTC

d_call: .
clone_size: .
v_call: TRBV6-6
j_call: TRBJ1-1
cdr3_aa: CASSYSGAEAFF
cdr3_nt: TGTGCCAGCAGTTACTCAGGGGCTGAAGCTTTCTTT

d_call: .
clone_size: .
v_call: TRBV4-3
j_call: TRBJ1-4
cdr3_aa: CASSQDNSPSREKLFF
cdr3_nt: TGCGCCAGCAGCCAAGATAACTCCCCAAGCCGTGAAAAACTGTTTTTT

d_call: .
clone_size: .
v_call: TRBV2
j_call: TRBJ2-1
cdr3_aa: CASRMGSQYNEQFF
cdr3_nt: TGTGCCAGCAGGATGGGCAGTCAATACAATGAGCAGTTCTTC

d_call: TRBD2
clone_size: .
v_call: TRBV2
j_call: TRBJ2-7
cdr3_aa: CASSESGGLSYEQYF
cdr3_nt: TGTGCCAGCAGTGAGAGCGGGGGCCTCTCCTACGAGCAGTACTTC

d_call: TRBD2
clone_size: .
v_call: TRBV11-3
j_call: TRBJ2-5
cdr3_aa: CASSAGTSGGPLSQYF
cdr3_nt: TGTGCCAGCAGCGCAGGGACTAGCGGGGGGCCCCTGTCCCAGTACTTC

d_call: TRBD2
clone_size: .
v_call: TRBV2
j_call: TRBJ2-5
cdr3_aa: CASSEPSGKETQYF
cdr3_nt: TGTGCCAGCAGTGAGCCCAGCGGGAAAGAGACCCAGTACTTC

d_call: .
clone_size: .
v_call: TRBV20-1
j_call: TRBJ1-1
cdr3_aa: CSAPGSTEAFF
cdr3_nt: TGCAGTGCGCCTGGGAGCACTGAAGCTTTCTTT

d_call: TRBD1
clone_size: .
v_call: TRBV5-6
j_call: TRBJ1-2
cdr3_aa: CASSWDRGPSYGYTF
cdr3_nt: TGTGCCAGCAGTTGGGACAGGGGACCAAGCTATGGCTACACCTTC

d_call: TRBD2
clone_size: once
v_call: TRBV5-4
j_call: TRBJ2-1
cdr3_aa: CASSSPGTSGRASYNEQFF
cdr3_nt: TGTGCCAGCAGCTCTCCCGGGACTAGCGGGAGGGCTTCCTACAATGAGCAGTTCTTC

d_call: TRBD2
clone_size: .
v_call: TRBV28
j_call: TRBJ2-7
cdr3_aa: CASGTKWDYYYEQYF
cdr3_nt: TGTGCCAGCGGAACGAAGTGGGACTACTACTACGAGCAGTACTTC

d_call: TRBD1
clone_size: .
v_call: TRBV5-1
j_call: TRBJ1-4
cdr3_aa: CASSPRDRGSNNEKLFF
cdr3_nt: TGCGCCAGCAGCCCCCGGGACAGGGGCTCTAATAATGAAAAACTGTTTTTT

d_call: .
clone_size: .
v_call: TRBV6-1
j_call: TRBJ2-5
cdr3_aa: CASSERGAGTGFVFGTQYF
cdr3_nt: TGTGCCAGCAGTGAACGGGGGGCCGGAACAGGGTTCGTGTTTGGGACCCAGTACTTC

d_call: TRBD1
clone_size: once
v_call: TRBV6-6
j_call: TRBJ1-2
cdr3_aa: CASSYRTGGGYTF
cdr3_nt: TGTGCCAGCAGTTACCGGACAGGAGGTGGCTACACCTTC

d_call: .
clone_size: .
v_call: TRBV20-1
j_call: TRBJ1-2
cdr3_aa: CRGRVGYGYTF
cdr3_nt: TGCAGGGGGAGGGTTGGCTATGGCTACACCTTC

d_call: .
clone_size: .
v_call: TRBV5-1
j_call: TRBJ2-7
cdr3_aa: CASSWDFYEQYF
cdr3_nt: TGCGCCAGCAGCTGGGACTTTTACGAGCAGTACTTC

d_call: .
clone_size: .
v_call: TRBV7-9
j_call: TRBJ1-3
cdr3_aa: CASSFILSAEYSGNTIYF
cdr3_nt: TGTGCCAGCAGCTTTATCCTCAGCGCGGAGTACTCTGGAAACACCATATATTTT

d_call: .
clone_size: few
v_call: TRBV6-1
j_call: TRBJ1-4
cdr3_aa: CASSEDRVVF
cdr3_nt: TGTGCCAGCAGTGAAGACAGGGTAGTTTTT

d_call: .
clone_size: .
v_call: TRBV7-2
j_call: TRBJ2-3
cdr3_aa: CASSLARDTDTQYF
cdr3_nt: TGTGCCAGCAGCTTGGCCAGGGACACAGATACGCAGTATTTT

d_call: TRBD2
clone_size: .
v_call: TRBV5-6
j_call: TRBJ2-3
cdr3_aa: CASSLPPSGRAKTQYF
cdr3_nt: TGTGCCAGCAGCTTGCCTCCTAGCGGGAGGGCCAAAACGCAGTATTTT

d_call: .
clone_size: .
v_call: TRBV19
j_call: TRBJ1-2
cdr3_aa: CASSIANGYTF
cdr3_nt: TGTGCCAGTAGTATAGCCAATGGCTACACCTTC

d_call: .
clone_size: .
v_call: TRBV10-3
j_call: TRBJ2-7
cdr3_aa: CAISESMAPARLNEQYF
cdr3_nt: TGTGCCATCAGTGAGTCGATGGCTCCCGCTAGGTTGAACGAGCAGTACTTC

d_call: TRBD1
clone_size: once
v_call: TRBV19
j_call: TRBJ1-5
cdr3_aa: CASRDRARNQPQHF
cdr3_nt: TGTGCCAGTAGAGACAGGGCTCGCAATCAGCCCCAGCATTTT

d_call: .
clone_size: .
v_call: TRBV21-1
j_call: TRBJ2-1
cdr3_aa: CASSKDQGPMGEQFF
cdr3_nt: TGTGCCAGCAGCAAAGACCAGGGGCCCATGGGTGAGCAGTTCTTC

d_call: .
clone_size: .
v_call: TRBV30
j_call: TRBJ2-1
cdr3_aa: CAWSLRAPRSYNEQFF
cdr3_nt: TGTGCCTGGAGTCTCCGAGCGCCCCGATCCTACAATGAGCAGTTCTTC

d_call: TRBD1
clone_size: once
v_call: TRBV7-9
j_call: TRBJ1-2
cdr3_aa: CASSLEQGGYTF
cdr3_nt: TGTGCCAGCAGCTTAGAACAGGGGGGCTACACCTTC

d_call: .
clone_size: once
v_call: TRBV19
j_call: TRBJ2-2
cdr3_aa: CASSIVGGTGELFF
cdr3_nt: TGTGCCAGTAGTATCGTAGGGGGCACCGGGGAGCTGTTTTTT

d_call: TRBD2
clone_size: .
v_call: TRBV5-1
j_call: TRBJ2-3
cdr3_aa: CAGRTGGIDTQYF
cdr3_nt: TGCGCCGGCAGGACGGGAGGTATAGATACGCAGTATTTT

d_call: TRBD2
clone_size: .
v_call: TRBV28
j_call: TRBJ2-5
cdr3_aa: CASSSNGAGKETQYF
cdr3_nt: TGTGCCAGCAGTTCTAACGGAGCGGGAAAAGAGACCCAGTACTTC

d_call: .
clone_size: .
v_call: TRBV7-3
j_call: TRBJ1-6
cdr3_aa: CASSDRGSPLHF
cdr3_nt: TGTGCCAGCTCTGACCGGGGTTCACCCCTCCACTTT

d_call: .
clone_size: .
v_call: TRBV5-1
j_call: TRBJ2-3
cdr3_aa: CASSFVAEAASTDTQYF
cdr3_nt: TGCGCCAGCAGCTTCGTCGCAGAAGCGGCTAGCACAGATACGCAGTATTTT

d_call: TRBD1
clone_size: .
v_call: TRBV9
j_call: TRBJ2-5
cdr3_aa: CASSITGTDSNQYF
cdr3_nt: TGTGCCAGCAGCATCACCGGGACAGATTCTAACCAGTACTTC

d_call: .
clone_size: .
v_call: TRBV7-9
j_call: TRBJ2-5
cdr3_aa: CASSLLAPQGGTQYF
cdr3_nt: TGTGCCAGCAGCTTATTAGCTCCTCAGGGCGGGACCCAGTACTTC

d_call: TRBD2
clone_size: .
v_call: TRBV6-5
j_call: TRBJ2-1
cdr3_aa: CASSKSGSYNEQFF
cdr3_nt: TGTGCCAGCAGTAAGAGCGGGAGCTACAATGAGCAGTTCTTC

d_call: .
clone_size: .
v_call: TRBV4-3
j_call: TRBJ1-4
cdr3_aa: CASSQYRALAEKLFF
cdr3_nt: TGCGCCAGCAGCCAATACAGGGCCCTTGCTGAAAAACTGTTTTTT

d_call: .
clone_size: .
v_call: TRBV29-1
j_call: TRBJ2-1
cdr3_aa: CSVEGEPSSYNEQFF
cdr3_nt: TGCAGTGTCGAGGGGGAACCCAGCTCCTACAATGAGCAGTTCTTC

d_call: TRBD2
clone_size: .
v_call: TRBV7-2
j_call: TRBJ2-1
cdr3_aa: CASSRQSGRAYNEQFF
cdr3_nt: TGTGCCAGCAGCAGACAAAGCGGGAGAGCCTACAATGAGCAGTTCTTC

d_call: TRBD1
clone_size: .
v_call: TRBV19
j_call: TRBJ1-5
cdr3_aa: CARGPQGGGPQHF
cdr3_nt: TGTGCCCGGGGTCCCCAGGGGGGTGGGCCCCAGCATTTT

d_call: .
clone_size: once
v_call: TRBV2
j_call: TRBJ1-1
cdr3_aa: CASSPGNTEAFF
cdr3_nt: TGTGCCAGCAGTCCAGGGAACACTGAAGCTTTCTTT

d_call: TRBD2
clone_size: .
v_call: TRBV4-1
j_call: TRBJ2-2
cdr3_aa: CASSQGLAGDSGELFF
cdr3_nt: TGCGCCAGCAGCCAGGGACTAGCGGGAGACAGCGGGGAGCTGTTTTTT

d_call: .
clone_size: .
v_call: TRBV11-2
j_call: TRBJ2-5
cdr3_aa: CASSGGATQYF
cdr3_nt: TGTGCCAGCAGCGGTGGGGCGACCCAGTACTTC

d_call: TRBD2
clone_size: .
v_call: TRBV7-2
j_call: TRBJ2-1
cdr3_aa: CASSLTSGRYNEQFF
cdr3_nt: TGTGCCAGCAGCTTAACTAGCGGGAGATACAATGAGCAGTTCTTC

d_call: .
clone_size: .
v_call: TRBV6-5
j_call: TRBJ1-5
cdr3_aa: CASSYREGQPQHF
cdr3_nt: TGTGCCAGCAGTTACAGGGAGGGTCAGCCCCAGCATTTT

d_call: TRBD1
clone_size: .
v_call: TRBV7-2
j_call: TRBJ2-7
cdr3_aa: CASSRRTGGSYEQYF
cdr3_nt: TGTGCCAGCAGCCGCCGGACAGGCGGGTCCTACGAGCAGTACTTC

d_call: .
clone_size: .
v_call: TRBV7-3
j_call: TRBJ2-3
cdr3_aa: CASRRRWPTDTQYF
cdr3_nt: TGTGCCAGCCGCCGGCGGTGGCCCACAGATACGCAGTATTTT

d_call: .
clone_size: .
v_call: TRBV5-5
j_call: TRBJ1-4
cdr3_aa: CASKSGGPVATNEKLFF
cdr3_nt: TGTGCCAGCAAGTCCGGGGGGCCCGTTGCAACTAATGAAAAACTGTTTTTT

d_call: .
clone_size: .
v_call: TRBV5-5
j_call: TRBJ2-2
cdr3_aa: CATSDLNTGELFF
cdr3_nt: TGTGCCACCTCAGACTTGAACACCGGGGAGCTGTTTTTT

d_call: .
clone_size: .
v_call: TRBV15
j_call: TRBJ2-6
cdr3_aa: CATSITREPGANVLTF
cdr3_nt: TGTGCCACCAGCATTACTAGGGAGCCCGGGGCCAACGTCCTGACTTTC

d_call: .
clone_size: .
v_call: TRBV28
j_call: TRBJ1-2
cdr3_aa: CASSLHQYGYTF
cdr3_nt: TGTGCCAGCAGTTTACACCAGTATGGCTACACCTTC